This TCR beta chain was documented in a study of read filtering for tumor transcriptome and immune sequencing. At the level of the study: The cohort had about 16 men and approximately 13 women aged about 47 to 80, mean about 70 years. Study conclusions and caveats: RNA-seq captured clonotypes less deeply and reliably than IR-seq.

The table lists this clonotype with many counts. Its target is unknown. This library used about 400 ng RNA and molecular barcoded adaptors spanning alpha/delta and beta/gamma chains. Each CDR3 protein is one row after TCRdb ran MiXCR on the reads. The sample carries tens of thousands of distinct CDR3 sequences, about 22% recorded once. Trimming at V came to 6 bases and at J to 11 bases, leaving 11 bases not matched to a gene. Germline V gene sequence: CDR1 DFQATT, CDR2 SNEGSKA (reference sequence). CDR3 length equals 14 residues. This chain uses TRBV20-1 with TRBJ1-4; 11 nucleotides agree with TRBD1. This TCR was sampled from a donor over 35 with multiple myeloma. Sequenced sample: a population of CD138-negative cells sorted from bone marrow. The CDR3 is CSAPDRDRGAKLFF. DNA of the CDR3: TGCAGTGCCCCGGACCGGGACAGGGGGGCGAAACTGTTTTTT.